A selection of T cell receptor beta chains follows, all from one sample in a study of cytomegalovirus exposure and HLA in healthy donors. This table comes from immunoSEQ multiplex PCR, and its TCRdb copy is limited to in-frame clones, with some not included. The sample yields tens of thousands of clones, roughly 95% seen once. Sequences were obtained from PBMCs. All receptors derive from a woman between 18 and 29 years old in good health and CMV-seropositive. Each CDR3 is given with its conserved first and last residue. D genes are given only for firm matches. Size is stated for part of the rows, as once, few or many counts, or as a class when the clone is expanded.

CDR3 DNA	CDR3 protein	V gene	clone size	D gene	J gene
TGTGCCTGGAGTGTGGGAGGGGGCACTGAAGCTTTCTTT	CAWSVGGGTEAFF	TRBV30	NA	NA	TRBJ1-1
TGCGCCAGCAGCTTATGGACTTTTTTCCAGGGCACAGATACGCAGTATTTT	CASSLWTFFQGTDTQYF	TRBV5-1	NA	NA	TRBJ2-3
TGCGCCAGCAGCCAGCGCGCCGCCACAGGAGGGTTAGCAGATACGCAGTATTTT	CASSQRAATGGLADTQYF	TRBV4-3	NA	NA	TRBJ2-3
TGTGCCAGCAGTTACTCGAGGGGACAGTTTTACGAGCAGTACTTC	CASSYSRGQFYEQYF	TRBV6-5	once	TRBD1	TRBJ2-7
TGTGCCAGCAGGAAAAGGGACAGGGGGAGTTACGAGCAGTACTTC	CASRKRDRGSYEQYF	TRBV28	NA	TRBD1	TRBJ2-7
TGTGCCAGCAGCCTGGGGGGGCTGGAGACCCAGTACTTC	CASSLGGLETQYF	TRBV7-9	NA	NA	TRBJ2-5
NA	CASSILAGSTDTQYF	TRBV7-9	NA	NA	TRBJ2-3
TGTGCCAGCAGCTTCATTAATGAGCAGTTCTTC	CASSFINEQFF	TRBV11-3	NA	NA	TRBJ2-1
TGCACCAGCAGCCACGAGGGACAAGTGGGCCAAGAGACCCAGTACTTC	CTSSHEGQVGQETQYF	TRBV1	once	NA	TRBJ2-5
TGTGCCAGCCGTCAGACTGAAGCTTTCTTT	CASRQTEAFF	TRBV18	NA	NA	TRBJ1-1
TGTGCCAGCAGTCGACAGGGGCTGGTCAATGAGCAGTTCTTC	CASSRQGLVNEQFF	TRBV27	NA	TRBD1	TRBJ2-1
TGTGCCAGCTCACCACTAGCTACAGGGACCGGGGAGCTGTTTTTT	CASSPLATGTGELFF	TRBV18	NA	NA	TRBJ2-2
TGCGCCAGCAGCCAAGAAGCCAGGGATTCCTACGAGCAGTACTTC	CASSQEARDSYEQYF	TRBV4-1	NA	NA	TRBJ2-7
TGCGCCAGCAGCTCGACAGGGGAGGTCCCCCTCTACGAGCAGTACTTC	CASSSTGEVPLYEQYF	TRBV5-1	NA	TRBD1	TRBJ2-7
TGTGCCACCAGCATAACGGGAGGGCCGACAGATACGCAGTATTTT	CATSITGGPTDTQYF	TRBV15	NA	TRBD2	TRBJ2-3
TGTGCCAGCAGGATAACAGATGATCAGCCCCAGCATTTT	CASRITDDQPQHF	TRBV2	NA	NA	TRBJ1-5
TGTGCCAGTAGCCCTCGTAGCGGGAGTTCTGATACGCAGTATTTT	CASSPRSGSSDTQYF	TRBV19	NA	TRBD2	TRBJ2-3
TGTGCCACCAGCACCCCCACGCGGCCGGAGACCCAGTACTTC	CATSTPTRPETQYF	TRBV15	NA	NA	TRBJ2-5
TGCGCCAGCAGCAGCACCGGGACTAGCGGAGTCGGGGAGACCCAGTACTTC	CASSSTGTSGVGETQYF	TRBV5-1	NA	TRBD2	TRBJ2-5
TGCGCCAGCAGCCAATCTGGGGCCAACGTCCTGACTTTC	CASSQSGANVLTF	TRBV5-1	NA	NA	TRBJ2-6
TGTGCCAGCAGCAGGGGAAGGGGAAACACCATATATTTT	CASSRGRGNTIYF	TRBV28	NA	NA	TRBJ1-3
TGTGCCAGCAGCCTAGGCGGGGCAGGGCAAGAGACCCAGTACTTC	CASSLGGAGQETQYF	TRBV7-2	NA	NA	TRBJ2-5
TGTGCCAGCCGTGTCGGGTTAGGATTCAATGAGCAGTTCTTC	CASRVGLGFNEQFF	TRBV6-5	NA	NA	TRBJ2-1